This paragraph reports one T cell receptor beta chain. The antigen this receptor binds is unknown. One base away there is no much larger clone; base qualities are not given. This entry is derived from a study of blood T cell repertoires in COVID-19 (dated by TCRdb to 2020 to 2021). The study in broad terms: Samples covering the acute and convalescent phases of COVID-19 were provided by collaborators in the United States, Italy and Spain. Deeply sampled blood TCRbeta repertoires from subjects exposed to, actively infected with, or recovered from COVID-19 were included in the dataset. Where available, HLA class I and class II types were obtained from metadata supplied by the sample provider rather than from assay-based typing. The prospective study material was composed of cDNA or gDNA derived from T cells, B-cell-depleted T cells, or PBMCs. A de-identified subject ID, COVID-19 status, age in years and sex were almost always included in the sample metadata. The repertoires were made available in a free public database intended to serve as a resource for research on the immune response to SARS-CoV-2. Samples came from the ongoing ImmuneRACE study (first 160 participants) plus 1,254 subjects from 6 global collaborators.

Each collaborating institution followed its own protocols to collect whole blood in K2EDTA tubes. For TCRbeta analysis, collaborator samples were shipped as frozen whole blood, as isolated PBMCs, or as DNA extracted from either sample type. TCRbeta CDR3 regions were amplified from genomic DNA by means of the immunoSEQ Assay, a bias-controlled multiplex PCR. The paper's processing steps were these. The number of nucleated cells in each sample was estimated from the amplification of reference gene primers within the assay. To quantify the absolute abundance of each unique TCRbeta CDR3 rearrangement, sequence reads were collapsed and filtered. For each sample, productive Simpson clonality was calculated by taking the square root of Simpson's diversity index across productive rearrangements. TCRdb mirrors the immuneACCESS table, restricted to in-frame sequences. Some clones are absent from its copies; in checked studies, under half trace to an unresolved V gene, and the reason for the others is unknown. For V, J and clone size, that table is used; D and trimming come from the DNA. The sample data list some 350,000 clones, and roughly 90% of these were observed just once. The leading ten clones occupy about 7% of the sample.

The investigation overall reported the following: The quantity of clinical and demographic metadata differed by source and by participant and was supplied without curation.

From V the trimming removes 6 bases and from J it removes 7 bases, while the gene matches leave 7 bases of the junction unaccounted for. There are 15 amino acids in the CDR3, from cysteine to phenylalanine inclusive. Only the CDR3 DNA stays, 45 bases, in frame from base 1. CDR1 and CDR2 (KGHSH, LQKENI) derive from the germline V gene. The clonotype comes from a young man with active or convalescent COVID-19. Sequenced material: peripheral blood. The chain uses TRBV18 and TRBJ2-1, with TRBD1 matching 12 junction bases. The CDR3 reads CASSVGQGARNEQFF. The DNA sequence reads TGTGCCAGCTCGGTGGGACAGGGGGCGCGGAATGAGCAGTTCTTC.